This record concerns one TCR beta chain sequence. Its antigen is unknown. TCRdb's copy holds only in-frame clones and misses some; the assay was immunoSEQ multiplex PCR. The top ten clones hold approximately 3% of a sample with about 85,000 clones, around nine tenths of them seen once. This specimen belongs to a study of T cell responses to AZD1222 COVID-19 vaccine. Broader study findings: In the spike-specific TCR repertoire, nearly half reportedly target unmutated variant regions.

Germline-derived CDR1 and CDR2 are SEHNR and FQNEAQ (reference sequence). The CDR3 runs to 17 residues. V was pared by 5 bases and J by 5 bases, with 15 bases of the junction left unmatched. This specimen consisted of peripheral blood, obtained on day 0 of AZD1222 vaccination. The chain employs TRBV7-9 and TRBJ2-1; 7 bases are shared with TRBD1. This receptor was taken from an adult in good health. For the CDR3, the DNA is TGTGCCAGCAGCCAACTAGGGGGCTCGGGGCCAGACAATGAGCAGTTCTTC. Translated: CASSQLGGSGPDNEQFF.